Listed below are T cell receptor beta chains from one sample, sequenced in a study of T cells after yellow fever vaccination. TCRdb fed the 5' RACE reads into MiXCR, producing one record per CDR3 protein. The table shows approximately 610,000 distinct CDR3 sequences, with roughly 17% occurring only once. Sample: PBMCs, taken 5 to 6 days after the first yellow fever vaccination. The receptors were gathered from a man between 18 and 29 years old who received the YFV17D yellow fever vaccine. CDR3s include the opening cysteine and the closing phenylalanine or tryptophan. D genes are given only for firm matches. Not all rows give a size; the values are once, few, many and, for expanded clones, a class.

size: -; J: TRBJ1-1; V: TRBV3-1; D: -; CDR3: CASSPPSTLNTQAFF; DNA: TGTGCCAGCAGCCCACCATCGACGTTGAACACTCAAGCTTTCTTT
size: -; J: TRBJ2-7; V: TRBV20-1; D: -; CDR3: CSARLKPVSYEQYF; DNA: TGCAGTGCTAGATTAAAGCCCGTTAGCTACGAGCAGTACTTC
size: -; J: TRBJ1-2; V: TRBV12-3/TRBV12-4; D: -; CDR3: CASRRGFGYTF; DNA: TGTGCCAGCCGCCGGGGGTTCGGCTACACCTTC
size: -; J: TRBJ1-2; V: TRBV12-3/TRBV12-4; D: TRBD1; CDR3: CASTERTGNYGYTF; DNA: TGTGCCAGCACCGAGAGGACAGGGAACTATGGCTACACCTTC
size: -; J: TRBJ2-1; V: TRBV9; D: TRBD1; CDR3: CASSPRQGRSYNEQFF; DNA: TGTGCCAGCAGCCCAAGACAGGGGCGATCCTACAATGAGCAGTTCTTC
size: few; J: TRBJ2-2; V: TRBV20-1; D: -; CDR3: CSARSRGNTGELFF; DNA: TGCAGTGCTAGGTCCCGGGGGAACACCGGGGAGCTGTTTTTT
size: few; J: TRBJ2-7; V: TRBV2; D: TRBD1; CDR3: CASRKVQGTYEQYF; DNA: TGTGCCAGCAGAAAAGTACAGGGGACCTACGAGCAGTACTTC
size: -; J: TRBJ1-4; V: TRBV20-1; D: -; CDR3: CSAIAAGVGDEKLFF; DNA: TGCAGTGCTATAGCGGCAGGGGTTGGGGATGAAAAACTGTTTTTT
size: few; J: TRBJ2-1; V: TRBV15; D: -; CDR3: CATSRDRIAEEQFF; DNA: TGTGCCACCAGCAGAGACCGTATAGCCGAGGAGCAGTTCTTC
size: few; J: TRBJ2-7; V: TRBV27; D: -; CDR3: CASSVTLKGYEQYF; DNA: TGTGCCAGCAGTGTGACATTGAAGGGCTACGAGCAGTACTTC
size: -; J: TRBJ2-1; V: TRBV4-1; D: -; CDR3: CASSAPTGPLNEQFF; DNA: TGCGCCAGCAGCGCGCCGACAGGTCCACTCAATGAGCAGTTCTTC
size: few; J: TRBJ2-3; V: TRBV7-6; D: -; CDR3: CASSVRDFQSDTQYF; DNA: TGTGCCAGCAGCGTCCGGGACTTTCAGTCAGATACGCAGTATTTT
size: -; J: TRBJ1-5; V: TRBV21-1; D: -; CDR3: CSSSKGRVGVDAQPQHF; DNA: TGTTCCAGCAGCAAAGGGCGGGTCGGTGTTGATGCCCAGCCCCAGCATTTT
size: -; J: TRBJ2-3; V: TRBV25-1; D: TRBD2; CDR3: CASSREPTGGGEGTQYF; DNA: TGTGCCAGCAGCCGGGAACCAACCGGTGGGGGGGAAGGTACGCAGTATTTT
size: many; J: TRBJ2-3; V: TRBV5-4; D: TRBD2; CDR3: CASSRGGYTDTQYF; DNA: TGTGCCAGCAGCCGGGGGGGGTACACAGATACGCAGTATTTT
size: -; J: TRBJ2-3; V: TRBV7-3; D: -; CDR3: CASSLGSTTDTQYF; DNA: TGTGCCAGCAGCTTAGGGTCTACCACAGATACGCAGTATTTT
size: -; J: TRBJ1-5; V: TRBV13; D: -; CDR3: CASSLGGGFNEPQHF; DNA: TGTGCCAGCAGCTTAGGAGGGGGATTCAATGAGCCCCAGCATTTT
size: few; J: TRBJ1-2; V: TRBV7-9; D: -; CDR3: CASSYRAAGYTF; DNA: TGTGCCAGCAGTTACAGGGCGGCTGGCTACACCTTC
size: few; J: TRBJ2-2; V: TRBV7-2; D: TRBD1; CDR3: CASSRQGIGELFF; DNA: TGTGCCAGCAGCCGACAGGGGATCGGGGAGCTGTTTTTT
size: few; J: TRBJ1-5; V: TRBV5-1; D: TRBD1; CDR3: CASSLGQPGQPQHF; DNA: TGCGCCAGCAGCCTGGGACAGCCGGGGCAGCCCCAGCATTTT